The rows below give T cell receptor beta chains drawn from one sample of a study of T cell repertoires in cytomegalovirus infection. TCRdb called the reads again in MiXCR, with one record for every CDR3 protein. The table lists around 430,000 distinct CDR3 sequences, about 44% of them singletons. These receptors' targets are unknown. The sample consisted of cultured PBMCs, taken from culture after CMV antigen stimulation. Every receptor here comes from a human donor in good health (CMV status not recorded). Some clones in this sample may be carry-over from other donors' samples. CDR3s include the opening cysteine and the closing phenylalanine or tryptophan. Fields, in order: J gene, clone size, V gene, D gene, CDR3 DNA, CDR3 protein. The D gene is left open where the match is weak. Size values are once, few and many counts, or a class for expanded clones, and some rows have none.

J: TRBJ2-1; size: -; V: TRBV12-3/TRBV12-4; D: TRBD2; DNA: TGTGCCAGCAGCCAACTGGGACTAGCGGGGGGGCTAAGGAATGAGCAGTTCTTC; CDR3: CASSQLGLAGGLRNEQFF
J: TRBJ1-1; size: few; V: TRBV7-2; D: -; DNA: TGTGCCAGCAGCCCCGGGCACACAGGACGTCTGTTTTCTGAAGCTTTCTTT; CDR3: CASSPGHTGRLFSEAFF
J: TRBJ2-1; size: -; V: TRBV3-1; D: -; DNA: TGTGCCAGCAGCCCGTCCCGGGACGGTGAGCAGTTCTTC; CDR3: CASSPSRDGEQFF
J: TRBJ1-1; size: -; V: TRBV15; D: -; DNA: TGTGCCACCAGCGGCCTCCTGTCGATGGGGAACACTGAAGCTTTCTTT; CDR3: CATSGLLSMGNTEAFF
J: TRBJ1-1; size: -; V: TRBV20-1; D: -; DNA: TGCAGTGCTAGGGACCCGAGCTGGGCTGAAGCTTTCTTT; CDR3: CSARDPSWAEAFF
J: TRBJ1-5; size: -; V: TRBV7-2; D: -; DNA: TGTGCCAGCAGCTTAGGTGGGGTTGACAATCAGCCCCAGCATTTT; CDR3: CASSLGGVDNQPQHF
J: TRBJ2-3; size: once; V: TRBV24-1; D: -; DNA: TGTGCCACCAGTGATTTCCGGGACCCCAGTCGGTCAGATACGCAGTATTTT; CDR3: CATSDFRDPSRSDTQYF
J: TRBJ1-1; size: -; V: TRBV29-1; D: TRBD1; DNA: TGCAGCGTTGAAGATTTTCACTCGGGACAGGGTGCCACTGAAGCTTTCTTT; CDR3: CSVEDFHSGQGATEAFF
J: TRBJ2-1; size: -; V: TRBV2; D: TRBD2; DNA: TGTGCCAGCAGTGGGGCAGGCGGGGGGGCAGGTGAGCAGTTCTTC; CDR3: CASSGAGGGAGEQFF
J: TRBJ2-7; size: few; V: TRBV7-2; D: TRBD1; DNA: TGTGCCAGCAGCTTAGGGGGACAGGAAGTATACGAGCAGTACTTC; CDR3: CASSLGGQEVYEQYF
J: TRBJ1-5; size: -; V: TRBV12-3/TRBV12-4; D: -; DNA: TGTGCCAGCAGTCGACTTGACCGGAGCAATCAGCCCCAGCATTTT; CDR3: CASSRLDRSNQPQHF
J: TRBJ2-7; size: -; V: TRBV13; D: -; DNA: TGTGCCAGCAGCGGGCGCGAGAACGAGCAGTACTTC; CDR3: CASSGRENEQYF
J: TRBJ2-5; size: few; V: TRBV7-8; D: -; DNA: TGTGCCAGCAGTATGTGGCTAAAGCAAGAGACCCAGTACTTC; CDR3: CASSMWLKQETQYF
J: TRBJ2-7; size: -; V: TRBV3-1; D: -; DNA: TGTGCCAGCAGCCTCTCTGAGTACGAGCAGTACTTC; CDR3: CASSLSEYEQYF
J: TRBJ1-2; size: -; V: TRBV11-2; D: TRBD1; DNA: TGTGCCAGAAGCCACGGACAGGGCGTCAATGGCTACACCTTC; CDR3: CARSHGQGVNGYTF
J: TRBJ2-5; size: -; V: TRBV6-2/TRBV6-3; D: TRBD1; DNA: TGTGCCAGCAGTTTCGTGGACAGGGCCGGGACCCAGTACTTC; CDR3: CASSFVDRAGTQYF
J: TRBJ2-1; size: -; V: TRBV7-2; D: -; DNA: TGTGCCAGCAGCCCACAGGGTGAGCAGTTCTTC; CDR3: CASSPQGEQFF
J: TRBJ1-5; size: -; V: TRBV20-1; D: TRBD1; DNA: TGCAGTGCTAAACAGGGGTTGGCTCAGCCCCAGCATTTT; CDR3: CSAKQGLAQPQHF
J: TRBJ1-1; size: few; V: TRBV10-3; D: -; DNA: TGTGCCATCAGCGACAGCGCGTTTGCGAACACTGAAGCTTTCTTT; CDR3: CAISDSAFANTEAFF
J: TRBJ2-1; size: few; V: TRBV6-1; D: TRBD2; DNA: TGTGCCAGCAGTGAGACTAGCGGAACCTACAATGAGCAGTTCTTC; CDR3: CASSETSGTYNEQFF
J: TRBJ1-5; size: -; V: TRBV12-3/TRBV12-4; D: -; DNA: TGTGCCAGCAGTCTATCCGGGGGCTTGGAGCCCCAGCATTTT; CDR3: CASSLSGGLEPQHF
J: TRBJ2-3; size: few; V: TRBV20-1; D: TRBD1; DNA: TGCAGTGCTAGCAGGACAGGCCCCCCGGATACGCAGTATTTT; CDR3: CSASRTGPPDTQYF
J: TRBJ2-5; size: -; V: TRBV12-3/TRBV12-4; D: TRBD2; DNA: TGTGCCAGCAGTGGATGGGCGGGAGCCCAAGAGACCCAGTACTTC; CDR3: CASSGWAGAQETQYF
J: TRBJ2-4; size: -; V: TRBV7-8; D: -; DNA: TGTGCCAGCAGCTCCTTTAGAGGGGCCAAAAACATTCAGTACTTC; CDR3: CASSSFRGAKNIQYF
J: TRBJ1-6; size: -; V: TRBV10-3; D: -; DNA: TGTGCCATCGCCGCCGCGGAGAATTCACCCCTCCACTTT; CDR3: CAIAAAENSPLHF
J: TRBJ2-2; size: -; V: TRBV9; D: TRBD1; DNA: TGTGCCAGCAGCAAGGGACAGGCGATGAACACCGGGGAGCTGTTTTTT; CDR3: CASSKGQAMNTGELFF
J: TRBJ1-2; size: once; V: TRBV30; D: -; DNA: TGTGCCTGGAGTGTAGTACATGGCTACACCTTC; CDR3: CAWSVVHGYTF
J: TRBJ1-6; size: -; V: TRBV6-5; D: -; DNA: TGTGCCAGCAGCTCCCGGGCAGGGGCTGAGTCACCCCTCCACTTT; CDR3: CASSSRAGAESPLHF
J: TRBJ1-2; size: -; V: TRBV5-4; D: -; DNA: TGTGCCAGCAGCTCGGGAGGGCAACTTAACTATGGCTACACCTTC; CDR3: CASSSGGQLNYGYTF
J: TRBJ2-7; size: -; V: TRBV6-8; D: -; DNA: TGTGCCAGCAGTTACGGGTGGGGGTCCTACGAGCAGTACTTC; CDR3: CASSYGWGSYEQYF
J: TRBJ2-4; size: few; V: TRBV6-6; D: TRBD1; DNA: TGTGCCAGTGCCCGGGACAGAGAACCAAAAAACATTCAGTACTTC; CDR3: CASARDREPKNIQYF
J: TRBJ2-7; size: -; V: TRBV7-8; D: TRBD1; DNA: TGTGCCAGCAGCCGACAGGGGCTAGAGCAGTACTTC; CDR3: CASSRQGLEQYF
J: TRBJ2-3; size: few; V: TRBV7-6; D: -; DNA: TGTGCCAGCAGCTTAGTTGGACAACCCGTGGATACGCAGTATTTT; CDR3: CASSLVGQPVDTQYF
J: TRBJ2-2; size: -; V: TRBV5-5; D: -; DNA: TGTGCCAGCAGCCCTCTGGGGAGTGTCACCGGGGAGCTGTTTTTT; CDR3: CASSPLGSVTGELFF
J: TRBJ2-3; size: -; V: TRBV20-1; D: TRBD2; DNA: TGCAGTGCTAGATTCGCTAGCGGAACAGATACGCAGTATTTT; CDR3: CSARFASGTDTQYF
J: TRBJ2-3; size: -; V: TRBV7-8; D: TRBD2; DNA: TGTGCCAGCAGACGACGGCGGGGGGCCTTGGATACGCAGTATTTT; CDR3: CASRRRRGALDTQYF
J: TRBJ2-1; size: -; V: TRBV19; D: -; DNA: TGTGCCAGTAACCGGGGAGCTTCCTACAATGAGCAGTTCTTC; CDR3: CASNRGASYNEQFF
J: TRBJ2-7; size: -; V: TRBV6-6; D: TRBD1; DNA: TGTGCCAGCAGTTACCTGGGGGGGACAGGGTCCTCCTACGAGCAGTACTTC; CDR3: CASSYLGGTGSSYEQYF
J: TRBJ2-4; size: -; V: TRBV7-2; D: -; DNA: TGTGCCAGCTCAATACTAGCCAAAAACATTCAGTACTTC; CDR3: CASSILAKNIQYF
J: TRBJ1-2; size: -; V: TRBV5-4; D: TRBD1; DNA: TGTGCCAGCAGCTTGTTTCGGCAGGGGGATGGCTACACCTTC; CDR3: CASSLFRQGDGYTF
J: TRBJ1-2; size: -; V: TRBV27; D: TRBD1; DNA: TGTGCCAGCAGCTCTCTTACAGGGGGCGGACTTTCTAACTATGGCTACACCTTC; CDR3: CASSSLTGGGLSNYGYTF
J: TRBJ2-7; size: -; V: TRBV20-1; D: -; DNA: TGCAGTGCTAGTAGCCCAGGCCCCTACGAGCAGTACTTC; CDR3: CSASSPGPYEQYF
J: TRBJ2-2; size: few; V: TRBV27; D: -; DNA: TGTGCCAGCAGTTTCTCAGGCCACACCGGGGAGCTGTTTTTT; CDR3: CASSFSGHTGELFF